The clone carrying this T cell receptor (beta chain) showed up just a few times. This record comes from a study of T-cell memory formation after mild COVID-19. The V gene end was trimmed by 6 bases and the J gene end by 5 bases; junction bases not matched to a gene: 12. Germline V CDR1 and CDR2: KGHSH, LQKENI. The CDR3 consists of 15 residues. Each CDR3 protein gets one entry after TCRdb re-called the 5' RACE reads with MiXCR. This sample has about 290,000 distinct CDR3 sequences; about 16% occur once, and the top ten carry about a fifth. This sequence was found in a man aged 18 to 29 who had mild COVID-19 (a few samples of this study predate the infection). Cell type and time point are not known. Sequenced input: PBMCs or a T cell subset sorted from them (not recorded which). The chain recombines TRBV18 with TRBJ1-2, with 7 bases lining up with TRBD1. CDR3 loop: CASSLEATGTYGYTF. The DNA of the CDR3 is TGTGCCAGCTCCCTGGAGGCGACAGGGACATATGGCTACACCTTC.